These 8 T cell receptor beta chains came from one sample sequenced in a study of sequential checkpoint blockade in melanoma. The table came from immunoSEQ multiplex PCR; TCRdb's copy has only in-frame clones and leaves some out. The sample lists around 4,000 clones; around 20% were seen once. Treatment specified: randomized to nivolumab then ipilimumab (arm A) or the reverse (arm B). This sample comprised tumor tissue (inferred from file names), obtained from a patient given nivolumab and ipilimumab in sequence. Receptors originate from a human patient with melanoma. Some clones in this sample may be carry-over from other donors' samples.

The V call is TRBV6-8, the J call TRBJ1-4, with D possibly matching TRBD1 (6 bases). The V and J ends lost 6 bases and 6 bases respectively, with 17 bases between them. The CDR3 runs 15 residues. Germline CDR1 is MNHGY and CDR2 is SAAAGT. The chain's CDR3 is CASSLNGGGYEKLFF. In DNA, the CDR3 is TGTGCCAGCAGCTTGAATGGGGGCGGGTATGAAAAACTGTTTTTT.

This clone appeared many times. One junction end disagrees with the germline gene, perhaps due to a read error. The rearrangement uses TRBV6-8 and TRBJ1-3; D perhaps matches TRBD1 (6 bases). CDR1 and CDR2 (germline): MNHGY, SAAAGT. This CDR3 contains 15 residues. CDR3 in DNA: TGTGCCATCAGTGGGGGGCAGGCTCGTGGAAACACCATATATTTT. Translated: CAISGGQARGNTIYF.

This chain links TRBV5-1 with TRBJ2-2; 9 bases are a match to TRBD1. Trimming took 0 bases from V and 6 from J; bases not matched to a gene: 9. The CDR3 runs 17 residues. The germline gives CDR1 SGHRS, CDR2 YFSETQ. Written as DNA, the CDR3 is TGCGCCAGCAGCTTGGTACAGACAGGGGGAATGTCCGGGGAGCTGTTTTTT. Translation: CASSLVQTGGMSGELFF.

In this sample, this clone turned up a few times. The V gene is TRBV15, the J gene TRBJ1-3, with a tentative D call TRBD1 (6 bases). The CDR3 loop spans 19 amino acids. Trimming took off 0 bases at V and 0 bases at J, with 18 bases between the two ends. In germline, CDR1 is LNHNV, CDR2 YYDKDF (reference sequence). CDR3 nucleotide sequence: TGTGCCACCAGCAGAGAAAGGATGAGCCCAGGGGACTCTGGAAACACCATATATTTT. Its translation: CATSRERMSPGDSGNTIYF.

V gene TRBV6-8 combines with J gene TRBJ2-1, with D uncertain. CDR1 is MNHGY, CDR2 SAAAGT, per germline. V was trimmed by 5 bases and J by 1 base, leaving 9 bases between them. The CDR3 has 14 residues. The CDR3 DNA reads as TGTGCCAGCAGTGACGGTTGGTCCTACAATGAGCAGTTCTTC. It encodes CASSDGWSYNEQFF.

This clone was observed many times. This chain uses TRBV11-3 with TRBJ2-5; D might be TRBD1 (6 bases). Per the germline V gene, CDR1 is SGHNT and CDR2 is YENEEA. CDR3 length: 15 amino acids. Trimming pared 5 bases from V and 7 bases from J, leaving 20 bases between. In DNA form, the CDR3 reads TGTGCCAGCAGCCAGGGGTCGTTGGGGCCGGTGACCCAGTACTTC. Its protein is CASSQGSLGPVTQYF.

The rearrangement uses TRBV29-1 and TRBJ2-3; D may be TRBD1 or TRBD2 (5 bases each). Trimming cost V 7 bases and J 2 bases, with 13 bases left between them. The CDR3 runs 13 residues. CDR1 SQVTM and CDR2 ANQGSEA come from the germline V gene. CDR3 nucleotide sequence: TGCAGCGCCCGCCGGGGCTCCACAGATACGCAGTATTTT. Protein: CSARRGSTDTQYF.

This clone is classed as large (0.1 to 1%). The chain's CDR3 is CATSRRQTNEKLFF. The CDR3 DNA follows: TGTGCCACCAGCAGGAGACAGACTAATGAAAAACTGTTTTTT. V and J are TRBV15 and TRBJ1-4; D perhaps matches TRBD1 (5 bases). Trimming shortened V by 3 bases and J by 2 bases, and 7 bases separated the two germline ends. Germline CDR1 and CDR2: LNHNV and YYDKDF (reference sequence). The CDR3 sequence is 14 residues long.